This T cell receptor beta chain derives from a study of breast tumors, draining lymph nodes, adjacent tissues. With respect to this clonotype: What it recognizes is unknown.

Axillary draining lymph nodes of breast cancer patients supplied the node samples. TCRdb re-derived calls from the multiplex PCR reads in MiXCR, one entry per CDR3 protein. The table records about 100,000 distinct CDR3 sequences, 21% of them present only once. Overall study results and limits: Tumor repertoires ranked between lymph nodes and nontumor tissue in diversity, with V and J gene preferences.

The specimen sequenced was axillary lymph node tissue. This sequence was found in a female donor with breast cancer. Some clones in this sample may be carry-over from other donors' samples.

The chain's CDR3 is CASSDTGRTGELFF. DNA of the CDR3: TGTGCCAGCAGTGATACGGGGCGGACCGGGGAGCTGTTTTTT. V is TRBV6-1 and J is TRBJ2-2, with D perhaps TRBD1 or TRBD2 (5 bases each). Looked up from germline, CDR1 is MNHNS and CDR2 is SASEGT. The V end was cut by 3 bases, the J end by 5 bases, with 10 bases between. The length of the CDR3 is 14 residues.